This T cell receptor beta chain was identified during a study of shared clonotypes between healthy human individuals. General study results and limits: What rarefaction showed was incomplete sorted-subset sequencing despite large depth.

Sequencing was performed with immunoSEQ multiplex PCR; in TCRdb, only in-frame clones are kept and a portion is missing. The sample carries under 1 million clones, about 92% recorded once. In the naive CD8 group, cells lacked CD45RO and were positively selected for CCR7, so terminally differentiated effector memory CD45RA+ cells were left out. Note on this clone: Its target is not known.

Germline lookup yields CDR1 SGHAT and CDR2 FQNNGV. The ends lost 1 base at V and 5 bases at J; junction bases unmatched: 11. This CDR3 comprises 17 residues. The specimen was naive CD8+ T cells sorted from blood. The rearrangement uses TRBV11-2 and TRBJ2-7; 10 bases are shared with TRBD2. The sequence was collected from a man aged 25 to 40 in good health. The CDR3 is CASSLVISSGSRDEQYF. CDR3 sequence (DNA): TGTGCCAGCAGCTTAGTAATCTCTAGCGGGAGCAGGGACGAGCAGTACTTC. Supplemented by reference TRBV11-2 and TRBJ2-7, the full variable domain reads EAGVAQSPRYKIIEKRQSVAFWCNPISGHATLYWYQQILGQGPKLLIQFQNNGVVDDSQLPKDRFSAERLKGVDSTLKIQPAKLEDSAVYLCASSLVISSGSRDEQYFGPGTRLTVT.